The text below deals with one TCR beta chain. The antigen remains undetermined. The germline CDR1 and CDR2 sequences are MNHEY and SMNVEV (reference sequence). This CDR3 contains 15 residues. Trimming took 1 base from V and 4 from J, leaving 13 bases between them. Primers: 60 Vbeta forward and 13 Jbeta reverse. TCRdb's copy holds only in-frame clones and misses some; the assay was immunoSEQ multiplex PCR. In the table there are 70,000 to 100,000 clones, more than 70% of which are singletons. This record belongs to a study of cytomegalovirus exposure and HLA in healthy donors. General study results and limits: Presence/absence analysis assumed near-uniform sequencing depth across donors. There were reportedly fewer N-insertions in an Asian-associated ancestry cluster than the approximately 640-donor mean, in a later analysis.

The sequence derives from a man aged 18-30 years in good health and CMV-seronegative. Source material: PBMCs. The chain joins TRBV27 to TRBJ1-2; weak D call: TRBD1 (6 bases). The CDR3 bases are TGTGCCAGCAGTTTATTTCCAGGGGCAAGCTATGGCTACACCTTC. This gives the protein CASSLFPGASYGYTF.